One sample yielded the 7 T cell receptor beta chains listed below, sequenced in a study of blood T cell repertoires in COVID-19. Repertoires were generated with immunoSEQ multiplex PCR, while TCRdb's copy carries only in-frame clones and drops some. The sample includes roughly 260,000 clones, roughly 82% seen only once; the top ten take around 4.7%. Sequencing was carried out using peripheral blood. The receptors shown here come from a woman between 65 and 79 years old with acute or convalescent COVID-19.

The CDR3 nucleotides are TGTGCCAGCAGTTTATCGGCAGGGCTCAACTATGGCTACACCTTC. Amino acids: CASSLSAGLNYGYTF. V and J are TRBV28 and TRBJ1-2; D may be TRBD1 (5 bases). The germline V gene encodes CDR1 MDHEN and CDR2 SYDVKM. The CDR3 is 15 residues long. V was trimmed by 1 base and J by 2 bases, leaving 11 bases between them.

The chain has TRBV27 and TRBJ1-2, with TRBD1 identical over 7 bases. The germline gives CDR1 MNHEY, CDR2 SMNVEV (reference sequence). Trimming removed 4 bases from V and 4 bases from J; junction bases left unmatched: 6. This CDR3 spans 14 amino acids. Here the CDR3 DNA reads TGTGCCAGCAGTTGGCGACGGGACAGCTATGGCTACACCTTC. Its translation: CASSWRRDSYGYTF.

In the case of this clone: The sample has other DNA sequences that encode this CDR3 too. The rearrangement uses TRBV27 and TRBJ2-1; 8 positions agree with TRBD2. V dropped 2 bases and J dropped 2; count of bases not matched to a gene: 2. CDR3 length: 15 residues. Germline lookup yields CDR1 MNHEY and CDR2 SMNVEV (reference sequence). The CDR3 protein is CASSLNGGAYNEQFF. CDR3 bases: TGTGCCAGCAGTTTAAACGGGGGGGCCTACAATGAGCAGTTCTTC.

The genes are TRBV5-1 and TRBJ2-7; tentative D call: TRBD2 (6 bases). V was pared by 3 bases and J by 2 bases, with 9 bases between. The germline V gene encodes CDR1 SGHRS and CDR2 YFSETQ. The CDR3 covers 13 residues. CDR3 sequence: CASSYLATYEQYF. CDR3 coding DNA: TGCGCCAGCAGCTACCTAGCGACCTACGAGCAGTACTTC.

This clone was seen more than once but under ten times. The chain has TRBV5-1 and TRBJ1-1, with TRBD1 as a possible D gene (5 bases). V was cut by 3 bases and J by 6 bases, with 18 bases left in between. This CDR3 has 15 residues. CDR1 SGHRS and CDR2 YFSETQ come from the germline V gene. CDR3 bases: TGCGCCAGCAGCTCCCCCGGGACTTCGACCGCTGAAGCTTTCTTT. Translating gives CASSSPGTSTAEAFF.

The rearrangement links TRBV28 to TRBJ1-2, with 8 bases identical to TRBD1. This CDR3 is 16 amino acids long. The V gene's germline CDR1 is MDHEN and CDR2 SYDVKM. Unmatched junction bases numbered 12, after V lost 5 bases and J lost 4 bases. In DNA form, the CDR3 reads TGTGCCAGCAGTCGGACAGGGATAATATCAATCTATGGCTACACCTTC. This sequence encodes CASSRTGIISIYGYTF.

The chain employs TRBV19 and TRBJ2-5, with a possible D match to TRBD2 (5 bases). Germline V gene data show CDR1 as LNHDA and CDR2 as SQIVND (reference sequence). The CDR3 contains 16 residues. Trimming took 0 bases from V and 7 from J, leaving 18 bases between them. The CDR3 sequence is CASSIDLQVGGGTQYF. In DNA, the CDR3 is TGTGCCAGTAGTATAGATCTGCAGGTTGGAGGTGGGACCCAGTACTTC.